These 26 T cell receptor beta chains share one sample of origin, sequenced in a study of cytomegalovirus exposure and HLA in healthy donors. Primers included in the PCR were 60 Vbeta and 13 Jbeta primers. The assay was immunoSEQ multiplex PCR, and TCRdb's table has in-frame clones only and misses some. The data contain some 130,000 clones, roughly 79% of them seen just once; the ten biggest clones take up around 1.9%. Sequenced: PBMCs. These receptors originate from a middle-aged woman in good health and CMV-seronegative.

This chain uses TRBV7-3 with TRBJ2-1; D remains unclear. CDR1 and CDR2 from the germline V gene are SGHTA and FQGTGA. The ends were cut back, 1 base at V and 12 bases at J, with 16 bases in the middle. The CDR3 consists of 14 residues. CDR3 residues: CASSLSHPEATQFF. The DNA of the CDR3 is TGTGCCAGCAGCTTAAGCCACCCTGAGGCGACGCAGTTCTTC.

This clone was detected only a few times. The V call is TRBV6-6, the J call TRBJ1-1; no definite D call. Germline V gene sequence: CDR1 MNHNY, CDR2 SVGAGI (reference sequence). The CDR3 length is 13 residues. Deletions cut 0 bases from V and 4 bases from J, with 6 bases between. The CDR3 reads CASSYSAGTEAFF. For the CDR3, the DNA is TGTGCCAGCAGTTACTCTGCCGGCACTGAAGCTTTCTTT.

The rearrangement uses TRBV29-1 and TRBJ2-7; tentative D call: TRBD1 (5 bases). The CDR3 runs to 12 residues. V was shortened by 8 bases and J by 4 bases, with 15 bases between the two germline ends. Germline V gives CDR1 SQVTM, CDR2 ANQGSEA. Here the CDR3 DNA reads TGCAGCACACTGACAGCCCCTTACGAGCAGTACTTC. Amino acid sequence: CSTLTAPYEQYF.

V and J are TRBV27 and TRBJ1-1; D gene uncertain. Germline V gene data show CDR1 as MNHEY and CDR2 as SMNVEV (reference sequence). V shed 8 bases and J shed 1 base, with 11 bases lying between them. The length of the CDR3 is 13 residues. The CDR3 sequence: CASLAWGNTEAFF. CDR3 bases: TGTGCCAGCCTAGCCTGGGGGAACACTGAAGCTTTCTTT.

V is TRBV30 and J is TRBJ2-7; no clear D. The CDR3 has 11 residues. Germline CDR1 reads GTSNPN; CDR2 reads SVGIG (reference sequence). V was clipped by 2 bases and J by 6 bases, with 8 bases between them. In nucleotides, the CDR3 is TGTGCCTGGAGTCACAATTCCGAGCAGTACTTC. Amino acid sequence: CAWSHNSEQYF.

A remark on this clone: Germline is not matched at one junction end, which may reflect a read error. This chain links TRBV2 with TRBJ1-1; D is undetermined. CDR1 and CDR2 (germline): SNHLY, FYNNEI. This CDR3 has 10 residues. CDR3: CGAVLTEAFF. Here the CDR3 DNA reads TGCGGAGCCGTTCTAACTGAAGCTTTCTTT.

This rearrangement joins TRBV2 to TRBJ2-1, with 13 bases fitting TRBD2. V was pared by 4 bases and J by 12 bases, with 12 bases of the junction left unmatched. CDR1 is SNHLY, CDR2 FYNNEI, per germline. This CDR3 is 16 amino acids long. CDR3 sequence reads: CASSGGGLAGWTSQFF. The CDR3 coding sequence is TGTGCCAGCAGTGGGGGGGGACTAGCGGGGTGGACTTCGCAGTTCTTC.

The chain is built from TRBV7-3 and TRBJ2-1; 13 bases match TRBD2. This CDR3 spans 16 amino acids. The germline V gene encodes CDR1 SGHTA and CDR2 FQGTGA. V shed 6 bases, J shed 1 base, and the junction held 3 bases outside the gene matches. The CDR3 is CASSRTSGGSYNEQFF. DNA for the CDR3: TGTGCCAGCAGTCGGACTAGCGGGGGTTCCTACAATGAGCAGTTCTTC.

The genes are TRBV19 and TRBJ1-5, with 9 bases identical to TRBD1. V was pared by 5 bases and J by 4 bases, with 6 bases of the junction left unmatched. The CDR3 consists of 15 residues. The germline gives CDR1 LNHDA, CDR2 SQIVND (reference sequence). CDR3 protein: CASSSRDRANQPQHF. CDR3 sequence (DNA): TGTGCCAGTAGTTCCCGGGACAGGGCAAATCAGCCCCAGCATTTT.

This chain uses TRBV19 with TRBJ2-1; D is unclear. This CDR3 is built from 14 residues. The V gene's germline CDR1 is LNHDA and CDR2 SQIVND (reference sequence). The V end was cut by 1 base, the J end by 9 bases, with 13 bases between. CDR3 bases: TGTGCCAGTAGTATAGCATCTGCCAGTGGTGAGCAGTTCTTC. Translating gives CASSIASASGEQFF.

This chain connects TRBV10-1 to TRBJ2-1, with 8 bases aligning to TRBD2. Germline CDR1 and CDR2: WNHNN and SYGVQD (reference sequence). The CDR3 has 13 amino acids. Trimming removed 6 bases from V and 9 bases from J; junction bases left unmatched: 7. As DNA, the CDR3 is TGCGCCAGCAGCGATGTGGCGGGAGGTGAGCAGTTCTTC. It is translated as CASSDVAGGEQFF.

The chain recombines TRBV5-6 with TRBJ1-2; D not resolved. CDR1 and CDR2 from the germline V gene are SGHDT and YYEEEE. V dropped 4 bases and J dropped 6 bases, with 7 bases sitting between them. The CDR3 totals 11 residues. Here the CDR3 DNA reads TGTGCCAGCAGCAAGAGAGATGGCTACACCTTC. Translating it yields CASSKRDGYTF.

CDR3 protein: CASSLPGGVQYF. In DNA, the CDR3 is TGTGCCAGCAGTTTACCGGGGGGGGTGCAGTACTTC. V gene TRBV28 combines with J gene TRBJ2-7; TRBD2 matches at 8 bases. The CDR3 runs 12 residues. V was clipped by 2 bases and J by 9 bases; unmatched bases: 3. CDR1 is MDHEN, CDR2 SYDVKM, per germline.

This clone was counted only a few times. The chain recombines TRBV2 with TRBJ1-5, with no clear D. Deletions cut 3 bases from V and 9 bases from J, with 15 bases between. This CDR3 region has 14 residues. Germline V CDR1 and CDR2: SNHLY, FYNNEI. Here the CDR3 DNA reads TGTGCCAGCAGTGACCCCCAAGCGGAGGGGCCCCAGCATTTT. This translates into CASSDPQAEGPQHF. Complete variable domain (other parts from reference TRBV2 and TRBJ1-5): EPEVTQTPSHQVTQMGQEVILRCVPISNHLYFYWYRQILGQKVEFLVSFYNNEISEKSEIFDDQFSVERPDGSNFTLKIRSTKLEDSAMYFCASSDPQAEGPQHFGDGTRLSIL.

The chain carries TRBV7-9 and TRBJ1-4; 11 bases line up with TRBD1. V lost 6 bases and J lost 0; bases outside the gene matches: 6. This CDR3 is built from 17 residues. Germline CDR1 SEHNR, CDR2 FQNEAQ (reference sequence). The CDR3 spells CASRAGTGGPTNEKLFF. CDR3 in DNA: TGTGCCAGCAGGGCCGGGACAGGGGGTCCAACTAATGAAAAACTGTTTTTT. The full variable domain, its missing parts supplied by reference TRBV7-9 and TRBJ1-4, is DTGVSQNPRHKITKRGQNVTFRCDPISEHNRLYWYRQTLGQGPEFLTYFQNEAQLEKSRLLSDRFSAERPKGSFSTLEIQRTEQGDSAMYLCASRAGTGGPTNEKLFFGSGTQLSVL.

V is TRBV5-1 and J is TRBJ2-5, with 7 nucleotides matching TRBD2. This CDR3 is 16 amino acids long. V lost 0 bases and J lost 4; bases outside the gene matches: 9. Per the germline V gene, CDR1 is SGHRS and CDR2 is YFSETQ. CDR3 loop: CASSLDLSGGGETQYF. CDR3 sequence (DNA): TGCGCCAGCAGCTTGGACTTGTCTGGGGGGGGAGAGACCCAGTACTTC.

This clone was observed once. This rearrangement joins TRBV28 to TRBJ2-7; D uncertain. Germline CDR1 is MDHEN and CDR2 is SYDVKM. The CDR3 spans 14 residues. V was shortened by 2 bases and J by 6 bases, with 14 bases between the two germline ends. The DNA of the CDR3 is TGTGCCAGCAGTTTAGGCAGGCCCTCCGCCGAGCAGTACTTC. Amino acids: CASSLGRPSAEQYF.

This chain connects TRBV5-1 to TRBJ1-1; D not certain. Germline values: CDR1 SGHRS, CDR2 YFSETQ. CDR3 size: 14 residues. Trimming removed 1 base from V and 6 bases from J, with 13 bases in between. In nucleotides, the CDR3 is TGCGCCAGCAGCTTGTCCCCAGTTGCGGCTGAAGCTTTCTTT. Translation gives CASSLSPVAAEAFF.

The genes are TRBV5-8 and TRBJ1-1; 8 bases align to TRBD1. Losses at the gene ends were 6 bases for V and 0 bases for J; bases not matched to a gene: 10. CDR3 length: 16 residues. In germline, CDR1 is SGHTS, CDR2 YDEGEE. CDR3 loop: CASTSGGGGMNTEAFF. Written as DNA, the CDR3 is TGTGCCAGCACTTCAGGGGGCGGTGGCATGAACACTGAAGCTTTCTTT.

The chain is built from TRBV6-1 and TRBJ2-2; TRBD2 might be the D (6 bases). The V end lost 10 bases, the J end lost 0 bases, and 15 bases lay between the germline ends. Germline values: CDR1 MNHNS, CDR2 SASEGT. The CDR3 has 15 residues. The CDR3 sequence: CAIYSGTANTGELFF. CDR3 in DNA: TGTGCCATTTACTCCGGGACTGCGAACACCGGGGAGCTGTTTTTT.

Notes on this clone: Other DNA sequences in this sample translate to the same CDR3. The chain joins TRBV5-6 to TRBJ2-5; D not certain. The CDR3 covers 13 residues. The germline V and J ends were trimmed by 1 base and 3 bases, with 7 bases remaining between them. Germline V CDR1 and CDR2: SGHDT, YYEEEE. The CDR3 reads CASSLIAKETQYF. Here the CDR3 DNA reads TGTGCCAGCAGCTTGATAGCCAAAGAGACCCAGTACTTC. Full variable domain (outside the CDR3, taken from reference TRBV5-6 and TRBJ2-5): DAGVTQSPTHLIKTRGQQVTLRCSPKSGHDTVSWYQQALGQGPQFIFQYYEEEERQRGNFPDRFSGHQFPNYSSELNVNALLLGDSALYLCASSLIAKETQYFGPGTRLLVL.

The chain joins TRBV5-1 to TRBJ2-3, with D unclear. The CDR3 runs 14 residues. Per the germline V gene, CDR1 is SGHRS and CDR2 is YFSETQ. V lost 1 base and J 5 bases, leaving 11 bases between the germline ends. The CDR3, as DNA: TGCGCCAGCAGCTTGAGAGTTGGCGGAGATACGCAGTATTTT. Translating it yields CASSLRVGGDTQYF.

The gene calls are TRBV13 and TRBJ2-1, with D perhaps being TRBD1 or TRBD2 (5 bases each). The CDR3 sequence is 15 residues long. Germline CDR1 reads PRHDT; CDR2 reads FYEKMQ (reference sequence). Trimming pared 4 bases from V and 3 bases from J, leaving 13 bases between. CDR3 sequence: CASSSGTSGYNEQFF. DNA for the CDR3: TGTGCCAGCAGCTCAGGGACCAGCGGCTACAATGAGCAGTTCTTC.

Remarks on this clone: The junction departs from the called germline gene at one end, perhaps through a read error. The J gene is TRBJ2-6, the V gene TRBV27, with D possibly matching TRBD1 (5 bases). The CDR3 covers 14 residues. In germline, CDR1 is MNHEY, CDR2 SMNVEV (reference sequence). As DNA, the CDR3 is TGTGCCAGCAGTCCCATCTCTGGGGCCAACGGCCTGACTTTC. Its protein product is CASSPISGANGLTF.

J is TRBJ2-1 and V is TRBV2; 13 nucleotides align to TRBD2. V trimming: 6 bases; J trimming: 9 bases; junction bases outside the gene matches: 8. Germline V gene lookup returns CDR1 SNHLY and CDR2 FYNNEI. The CDR3 length is 15 residues. This CDR3 reads CASRRGLAGAGEQFF. CDR3 DNA: TGTGCCAGCAGGAGAGGACTAGCGGGGGCGGGTGAGCAGTTCTTC.

This clone was observed once. Here the CDR3 DNA reads TGTGCCAGCAGCAACCCTCCGGGACAGTCGAACACCGGGGAGCTGTTTTTT. It yields the protein CASSNPPGQSNTGELFF. This rearrangement joins TRBV11-3 to TRBJ2-2; 7 positions agree with TRBD1. The CDR3 is 17 residues long. The germline V gene encodes CDR1 SGHNT and CDR2 YENEEA. Trimming at V came to 5 bases and at J to 0 bases, leaving 9 bases not matched to a gene.